The 7 T cell receptor beta chains given below trace back to one sample, sequenced in a study of blood T cell repertoires in COVID-19. Produced via immunoSEQ multiplex PCR; TCRdb's table is partial and in-frame only. The data hold about 120,000 clones, with approximately 74% observed a single time. The sample consisted of peripheral blood. The receptors were gathered from a man between 60 and 70 years old with acute or convalescent COVID-19.

This clone has only a few counts. This sequence joins TRBV29-1 and TRBJ1-2, with no clear D. Germline V gene data show CDR1 as SQVTM and CDR2 as ANQGSEA. V was pared by 6 bases and J by 4 bases, with 12 bases between. This CDR3 comprises 12 residues. CDR3: CSVGDGLYGYTF. The CDR3 coding sequence is TGCAGCGTCGGAGACGGACTCTATGGCTACACCTTC.

V and J are TRBV6-5 and TRBJ1-2, with TRBD1 matching over 8 bases. The length of the CDR3 is 14 residues. V gave up 8 bases and J gave up 2 bases; unmatched junction bases: 7. Germline V gene sequence: CDR1 MNHEY, CDR2 SVGAGI. CDR3 DNA: TGTGCCAGCCTCGACAGGGGAGTGAACTATGGCTACACCTTC. Translation: CASLDRGVNYGYTF.

This clone showed up just once. The J gene is TRBJ1-1, the V gene TRBV4-2, with D possibly matching TRBD1 (6 bases). The CDR3 spans 15 residues. V shed 3 bases and J shed 1 base, with 12 bases lying between them. Germline V gene data show CDR1 as LGHNA and CDR2 as YNFKEQ. CDR3 residues: CASSQSDRRNTEAFF. The CDR3 DNA follows: TGTGCCAGCAGCCAGTCGGACAGACGGAACACTGAAGCTTTCTTT.

The chain uses TRBV4-1 and TRBJ1-1, with 10 bases lining up with TRBD1. The J segment lost 5 bases and the V segment lost 1 base, leaving 4 bases of the junction unmatched. From germline, CDR1 is MGHRA and CDR2 YSYEKL. CDR3 length equals 15 residues. The CDR3 DNA reads TGCGCCAGCAGCCAAGGACAGGGGGCGCAAACTGAAGCTTTCTTT. Amino acid sequence: CASSQGQGAQTEAFF.

The rearrangement joins TRBV2 to TRBJ2-7; 11 positions agree with TRBD2. The CDR3 has 13 residues. Germline V CDR1 and CDR2: SNHLY, FYNNEI. Trimming cost V 6 bases and J 7 bases; bases outside gene matches: 5. The CDR3: CASRSASGGEQYF. Here the CDR3 DNA reads TGTGCCAGCAGGAGCGCTAGCGGGGGGGAGCAGTACTTC. The whole variable domain, filled in from reference TRBV2 and TRBJ2-7, reads EPEVTQTPSHQVTQMGQEVILRCVPISNHLYFYWYRQILGQKVEFLVSFYNNEISEKSEIFDDQFSVERPDGSNFTLKIRSTKLEDSAMYFCASRSASGGEQYFGPGTRLTVT.

This clone has only a few counts. The V gene is TRBV5-1, the J gene TRBJ1-2, with 7 bases lining up with TRBD1. This CDR3 spans 14 amino acids. Germline V gives CDR1 SGHRS, CDR2 YFSETQ. The ends lost 0 bases at V and 9 bases at J; junction bases unmatched: 8. CDR3 protein: CASSLEKGAFSYTF. In nucleotides, the CDR3 is TGCGCCAGCAGCTTGGAGAAGGGGGCGTTTAGCTACACCTTC.

This clone was seen a single time. J is TRBJ1-2 and V is TRBV19; TRBD1 aligns across 9 bases. The germline V gene has CDR1 LNHDA and CDR2 SQIVND (reference sequence). CDR3 length equals 17 residues. V lost 5 bases to trimming and J lost 4 bases; unmatched junction nucleotides: 14. The CDR3 sequence: CASSSRTGDIGGYGYTF. CDR3 DNA sequence: TGTGCCAGTAGTTCTCGGACAGGGGACATAGGGGGCTATGGCTACACCTTC. Full variable domain (missing parts from reference TRBV19 and TRBJ1-2): DGGITQSPKYLFRKEGQNVTLSCEQNLNHDAMYWYRQDPGQGLRLIYYSQIVNDFQKGDIAEGYSVSREKKESFPLTVTSAQKNPTAFYLCASSSRTGDIGGYGYTFGSGTRLTVV.